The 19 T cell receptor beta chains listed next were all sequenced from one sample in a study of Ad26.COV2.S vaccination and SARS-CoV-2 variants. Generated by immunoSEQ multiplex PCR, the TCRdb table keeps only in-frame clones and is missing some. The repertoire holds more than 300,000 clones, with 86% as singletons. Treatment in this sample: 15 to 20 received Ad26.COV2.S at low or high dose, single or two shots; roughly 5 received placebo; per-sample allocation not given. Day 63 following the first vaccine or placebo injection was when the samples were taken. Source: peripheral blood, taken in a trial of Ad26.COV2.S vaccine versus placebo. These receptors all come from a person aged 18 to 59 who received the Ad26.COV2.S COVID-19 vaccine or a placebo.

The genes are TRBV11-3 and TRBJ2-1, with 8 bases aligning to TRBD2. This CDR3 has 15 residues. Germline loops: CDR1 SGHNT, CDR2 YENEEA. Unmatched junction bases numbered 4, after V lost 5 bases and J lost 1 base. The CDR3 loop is CASSPQRGSYNEQFF. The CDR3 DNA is TGTGCCAGCAGCCCCCAGCGGGGGTCCTACAATGAGCAGTTCTTC.

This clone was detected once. The CDR3 DNA sequence: TGTGCCAGCAAGCTAACAGGGGTGAACACTGAAGCTTTCTTT. This encodes CASKLTGVNTEAFF. The chain couples TRBV28 to TRBJ1-1; TRBD1 aligns across 7 bases. Per germline, CDR1 MDHEN and CDR2 SYDVKM. Trimming removed 7 bases from V and 0 bases from J; junction bases left unmatched: 5. The length of the CDR3 is 14 residues.

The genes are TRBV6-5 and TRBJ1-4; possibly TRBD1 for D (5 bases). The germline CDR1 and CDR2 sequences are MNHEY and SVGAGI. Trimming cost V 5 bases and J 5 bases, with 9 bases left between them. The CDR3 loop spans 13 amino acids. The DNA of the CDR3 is TGTGCCAGCAGTAGGAGGGGAAATGAAAAACTGTTTTTT. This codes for CASSRRGNEKLFF.

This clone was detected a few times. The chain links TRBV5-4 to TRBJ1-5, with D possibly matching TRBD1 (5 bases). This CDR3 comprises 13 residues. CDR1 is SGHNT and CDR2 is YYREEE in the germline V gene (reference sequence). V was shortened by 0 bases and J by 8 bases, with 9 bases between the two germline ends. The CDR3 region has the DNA TGTGCCAGCAGCTTGGCAGGGCGAGAGCCCCAGCATTTT. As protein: CASSLAGREPQHF.

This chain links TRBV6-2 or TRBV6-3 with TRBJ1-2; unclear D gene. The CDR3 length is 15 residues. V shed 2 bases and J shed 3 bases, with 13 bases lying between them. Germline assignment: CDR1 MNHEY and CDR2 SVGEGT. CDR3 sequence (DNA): TGTGCCAGCAGTTACCCCGAAGGGTTCGACTATGGCTACACCTTC. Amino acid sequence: CASSYPEGFDYGYTF.

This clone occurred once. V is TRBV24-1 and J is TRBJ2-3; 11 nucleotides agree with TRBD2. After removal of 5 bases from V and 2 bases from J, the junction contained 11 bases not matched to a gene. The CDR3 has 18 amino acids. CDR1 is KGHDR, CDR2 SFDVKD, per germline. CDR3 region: CATSAYSGTSGYTDTQYF. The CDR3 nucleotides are TGTGCCACCAGTGCCTACTCCGGGACTAGCGGATACACAGATACGCAGTATTTT.

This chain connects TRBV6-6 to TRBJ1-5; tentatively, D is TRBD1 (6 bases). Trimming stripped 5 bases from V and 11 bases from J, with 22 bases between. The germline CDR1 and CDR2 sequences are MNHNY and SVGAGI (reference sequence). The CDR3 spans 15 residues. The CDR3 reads CASSGQGHLDSAQHF. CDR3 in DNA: TGTGCCAGCAGTGGGCAGGGACACCTGGATTCGGCCCAGCATTTT.

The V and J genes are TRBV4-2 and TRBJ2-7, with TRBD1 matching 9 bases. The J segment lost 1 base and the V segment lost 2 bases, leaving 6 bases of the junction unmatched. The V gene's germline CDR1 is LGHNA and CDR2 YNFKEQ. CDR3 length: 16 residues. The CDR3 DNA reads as TGTGCCAGCAGCCAACCCACGGGACAGGGTTCCTACGAGCAGTACTTC. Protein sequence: CASSQPTGQGSYEQYF.

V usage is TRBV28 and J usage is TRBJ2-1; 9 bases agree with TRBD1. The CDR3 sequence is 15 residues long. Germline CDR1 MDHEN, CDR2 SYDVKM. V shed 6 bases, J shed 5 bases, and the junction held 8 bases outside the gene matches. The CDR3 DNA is TGTGCCAGCAGCCAACCCGGGACAGGGAACAATGAGCAGTTCTTC. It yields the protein CASSQPGTGNNEQFF.

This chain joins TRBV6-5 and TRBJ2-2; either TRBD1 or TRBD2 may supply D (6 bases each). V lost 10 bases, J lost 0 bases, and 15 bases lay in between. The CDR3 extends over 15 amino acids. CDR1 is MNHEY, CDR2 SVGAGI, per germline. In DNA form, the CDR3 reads TGTGCCATCCCGTCGGGGGCCTCGAACACCGGGGAGCTGTTTTTT. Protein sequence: CAIPSGASNTGELFF.

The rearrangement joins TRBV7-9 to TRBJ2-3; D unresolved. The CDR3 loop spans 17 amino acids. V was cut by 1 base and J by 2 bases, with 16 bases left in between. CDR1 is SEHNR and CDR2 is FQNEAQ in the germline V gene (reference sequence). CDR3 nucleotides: TGTGCCAGCAGCTTAGGCCTTACGGCGGAGTACACAGATACGCAGTATTTT. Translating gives CASSLGLTAEYTDTQYF.

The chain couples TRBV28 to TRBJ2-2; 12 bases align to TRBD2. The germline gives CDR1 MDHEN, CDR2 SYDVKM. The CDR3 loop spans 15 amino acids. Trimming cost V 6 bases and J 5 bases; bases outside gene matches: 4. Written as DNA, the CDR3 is TGTGCCAGCAGCCGTGGACTAGCGGGGACCGGGGAGCTGTTTTTT. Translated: CASSRGLAGTGELFF. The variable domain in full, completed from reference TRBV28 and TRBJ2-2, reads DVKVTQSSRYLVKRTGEKVFLECVQDMDHENMFWYRQDPGLGLRLIYFSYDVKMKEKGDIPEGYSVSREKKERFSLILESASTNQTSMYLCASSRGLAGTGELFFGEGSRLTVL.

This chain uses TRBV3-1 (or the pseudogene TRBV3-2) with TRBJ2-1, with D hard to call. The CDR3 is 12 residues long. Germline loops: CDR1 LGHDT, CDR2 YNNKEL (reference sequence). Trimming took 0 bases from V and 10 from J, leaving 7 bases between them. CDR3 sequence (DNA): TGTGCCAGCAGCCAAGACCCCAGGGAGCAGTTCTTC. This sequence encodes CASSQDPREQFF.

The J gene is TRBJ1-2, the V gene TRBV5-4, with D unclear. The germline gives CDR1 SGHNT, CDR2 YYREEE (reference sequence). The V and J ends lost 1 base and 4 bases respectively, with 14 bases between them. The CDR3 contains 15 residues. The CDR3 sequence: CASSLLRGTTYGYTF. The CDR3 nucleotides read TGTGCCAGCAGCTTGCTCCGGGGAACGACCTATGGCTACACCTTC.

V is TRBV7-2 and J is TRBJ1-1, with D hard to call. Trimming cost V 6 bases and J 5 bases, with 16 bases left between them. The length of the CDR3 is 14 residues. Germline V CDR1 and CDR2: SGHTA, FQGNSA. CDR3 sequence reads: CASRRTAPGTEAFF. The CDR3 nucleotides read TGTGCCAGCAGGCGTACGGCCCCGGGGACTGAAGCTTTCTTT.

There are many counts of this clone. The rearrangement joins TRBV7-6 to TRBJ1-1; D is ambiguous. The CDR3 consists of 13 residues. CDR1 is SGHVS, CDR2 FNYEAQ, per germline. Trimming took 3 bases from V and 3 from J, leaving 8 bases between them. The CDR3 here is CASSFGGDTEAFF. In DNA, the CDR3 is TGTGCCAGCAGCTTTGGCGGAGACACTGAAGCTTTCTTT.

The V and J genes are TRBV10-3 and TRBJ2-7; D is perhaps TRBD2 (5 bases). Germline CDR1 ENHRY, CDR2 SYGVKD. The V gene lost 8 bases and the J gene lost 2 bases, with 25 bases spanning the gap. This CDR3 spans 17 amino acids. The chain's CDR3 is CAISRPPGPGTTYEQYF. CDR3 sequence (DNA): TGTGCCATCTCGAGGCCTCCTGGGCCGGGAACTACCTACGAGCAGTACTTC.

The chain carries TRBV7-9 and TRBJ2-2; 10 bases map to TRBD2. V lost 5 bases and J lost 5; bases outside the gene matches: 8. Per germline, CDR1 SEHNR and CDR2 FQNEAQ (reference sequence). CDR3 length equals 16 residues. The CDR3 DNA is TGTGCCAGCAGCAGAGCTAGCGGGAGAGGGACCGGGGAGCTGTTTTTT. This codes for CASSRASGRGTGELFF.

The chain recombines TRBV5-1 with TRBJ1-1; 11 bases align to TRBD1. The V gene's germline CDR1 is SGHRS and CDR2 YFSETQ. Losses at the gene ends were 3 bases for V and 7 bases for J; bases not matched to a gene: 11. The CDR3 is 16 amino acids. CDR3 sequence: CASSWTGGELRGEAFF. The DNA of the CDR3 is TGCGCCAGCAGCTGGACAGGGGGCGAGTTGCGCGGTGAAGCTTTCTTT.